The clone carrying this T cell receptor (beta chain) was observed a handful of times. The antigen is not known. Template switching (which added a universal primer site) was used, and cDNA carried unique molecular identifiers. TCRdb redid the calling of the 5' RACE reads with MiXCR, one entry per CDR3 protein. Seen here are under 450,000 distinct CDR3 sequences, around a sixth observed once, and the top ten hold 12%. This entry belongs to a study of identical twins. Germline-derived CDR1 and CDR2 are KGHSH and LQKENI. The length of the CDR3 is 15 residues. V shed 3 bases and J shed 0 bases, with 11 bases lying between them. General study results and limits: Analyses of zero insertions could, in part, be confounded by invariant MAIT and iNKT cells.

The source of this sequence is a man aged 45-60 years in good health. The chain uses TRBV18 and TRBJ1-1; no reliable D call. Sequencing was performed on naive T cells sorted from blood. CDR3 protein: CASSPKTGMNTEAFF. The CDR3 bases are TGTGCCAGCTCACCCAAGACGGGTATGAACACTGAAGCTTTCTTT.